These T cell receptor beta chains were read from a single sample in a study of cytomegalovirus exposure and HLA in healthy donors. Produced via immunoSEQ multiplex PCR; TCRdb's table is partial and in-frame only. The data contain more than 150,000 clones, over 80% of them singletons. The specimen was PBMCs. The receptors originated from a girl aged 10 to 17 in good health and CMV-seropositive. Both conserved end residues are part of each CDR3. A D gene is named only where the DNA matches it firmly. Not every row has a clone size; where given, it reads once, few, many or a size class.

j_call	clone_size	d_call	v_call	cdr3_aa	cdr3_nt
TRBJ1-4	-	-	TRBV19	CASTRAGGGGKLFF	TGTGCCAGTACCAGGGCCGGCGGGGGTGGAAAACTGTTTTTT
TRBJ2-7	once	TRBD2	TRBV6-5	CASRDRLAGGYEQYF	TGTGCCAGCAGGGACAGACTAGCGGGAGGGTACGAGCAGTACTTC
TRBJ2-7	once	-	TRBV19	CATKGGAVGSYEQYF	TGTGCCACTAAAGGGGGTGCCGTGGGTTCCTACGAGCAGTACTTC
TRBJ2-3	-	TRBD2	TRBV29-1	CSVERRLAGYTDTQYF	TGCAGCGTTGAAAGGAGGCTAGCGGGCTACACAGATACGCAGTATTTT
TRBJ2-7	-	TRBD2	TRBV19	CASSILAGSSYEQYF	TGTGCCAGTAGTATTCTAGCGGGGAGCTCCTACGAGCAGTACTTC
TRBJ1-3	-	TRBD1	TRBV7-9	CASSSRGDGNTIYF	TGTGCCAGCAGCTCCAGGGGGGATGGAAACACCATATATTTT
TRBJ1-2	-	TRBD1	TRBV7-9	CASSLTGEGGYTF	TGTGCCAGCAGTCTGACAGGGGAAGGCGGCTACACCTTC
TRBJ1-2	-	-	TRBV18	CASSPGGANYGYTF	TGTGCCAGCTCACCCGGGGGGGCCAACTATGGCTACACCTTC
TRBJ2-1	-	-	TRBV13	CASSVGLVSYNEQFF	TGTGCCAGCAGCGTAGGGCTAGTCTCCTACAATGAGCAGTTCTTC
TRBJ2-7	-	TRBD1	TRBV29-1	CSVETGAPYEQYF	TGCAGCGTCGAGACAGGGGCGCCCTACGAGCAGTACTTC
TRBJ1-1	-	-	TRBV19	CASIWTEGTEAFF	TGTGCCAGTATTTGGACAGAGGGCACTGAAGCTTTCTTT
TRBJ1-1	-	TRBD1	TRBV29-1	CSVAPGTGSEAFF	TGCAGCGTTGCCCCCGGGACAGGTAGTGAAGCTTTCTTT
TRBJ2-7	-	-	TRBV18	CASSPLGQGGEQYF	TGTGCCAGCTCACCACTCGGCCAGGGCGGCGAGCAGTACTTC
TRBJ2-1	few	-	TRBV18	CASSPNSFLSYNEQFF	TGTGCCAGCTCACCTAACAGCTTCCTCTCCTACAATGAGCAGTTCTTC
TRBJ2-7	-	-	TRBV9	CASSPTGDSSVEQYF	TGTGCCAGCAGCCCCACCGGAGACAGTTCCGTCGAGCAGTACTTC
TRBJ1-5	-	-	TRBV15	CATSRPQFNQPQHF	TGTGCCACCAGCAGACCACAGTTCAATCAGCCCCAGCATTTT
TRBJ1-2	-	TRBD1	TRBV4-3	CASSQVGGGAGYGYTF	TGCGCCAGCAGCCAAGTTGGAGGGGGCGCCGGCTATGGCTACACCTTC
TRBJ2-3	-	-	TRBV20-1	CSGGSTDTQYF	TGCAGCGGCGGGAGCACAGATACGCAGTATTTT
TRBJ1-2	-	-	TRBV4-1	CASSQDEISGYGYTF	TGCGCCAGCAGCCAAGATGAGATTAGCGGCTATGGCTACACCTTC
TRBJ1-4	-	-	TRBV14	CASSQEWGGNEKLFF	TGTGCCAGCAGCCAAGAATGGGGGGGTAATGAAAAACTGTTTTTT
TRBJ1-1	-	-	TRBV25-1	CASTPGGFYEAFF	TGTGCCAGCACTCCGGGGGGCTTCTATGAAGCTTTCTTT
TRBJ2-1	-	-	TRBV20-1	CSARDRNEQFF	TGCAGTGCTAGAGATCGGAATGAGCAGTTCTTC
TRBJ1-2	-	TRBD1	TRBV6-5	CASAQGQLYGYTF	TGTGCCAGCGCCCAGGGACAGCTCTATGGCTACACCTTC
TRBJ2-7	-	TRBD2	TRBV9	CASSHGTSETPYEQYF	TGTGCCAGCAGCCACGGGACTAGCGAGACCCCCTACGAGCAGTACTTC
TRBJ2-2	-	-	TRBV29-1	CSVVGSGNTGELFF	TGCAGCGTTGTGGGGAGCGGAAACACCGGGGAGCTGTTTTTT
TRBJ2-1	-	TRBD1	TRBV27	CASRRGGVYNEQFF	TGTGCCAGCAGGAGAGGGGGCGTCTACAATGAGCAGTTCTTC
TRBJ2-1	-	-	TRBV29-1	CSVERGYNEQFF	TGCAGCGTTGAGCGAGGGTACAATGAGCAGTTCTTC
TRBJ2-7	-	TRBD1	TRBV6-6	CASSYPDRGQDEQYF	TGTGCCAGCAGTTACCCCGACAGGGGGCAGGACGAGCAGTACTTC
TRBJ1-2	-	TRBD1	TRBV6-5	CASSYSGAGGLSYTF	TGTGCCAGCAGTTACTCGGGGGCAGGGGGCTTGAGCTACACCTTC
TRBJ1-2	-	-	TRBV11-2	CASSLGWGDRTLTYTF	TGTGCCAGCAGCTTAGGATGGGGCGACAGAACCCTGACATACACCTTC
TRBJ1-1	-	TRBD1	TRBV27	CASSPSDRGKNTEAFF	TGTGCCAGCAGTCCCTCAGACAGGGGTAAGAACACTGAAGCTTTCTTT
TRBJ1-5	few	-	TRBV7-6	CASSPGGNSNQPQHF	TGTGCCAGCAGCCCCGGGGGGAATAGCAATCAGCCCCAGCATTTT
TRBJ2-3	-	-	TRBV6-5	CASSYSQGSADTQYF	TGTGCCAGCAGTTACTCCCAGGGAAGCGCAGATACGCAGTATTTT
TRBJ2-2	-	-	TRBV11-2	CASSVSVGTGELFF	TGTGCCAGCAGCGTCTCCGTCGGCACCGGGGAGCTGTTTTTT
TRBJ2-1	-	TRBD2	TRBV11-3	CASSSVAGRSSYNEQFF	TGTGCCAGCAGCTCCGTAGCGGGCAGGAGCTCCTACAATGAGCAGTTCTTC
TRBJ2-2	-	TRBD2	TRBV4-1	CASSRGLAGLKYTGELFF	TGCGCCAGCAGCCGGGGACTAGCGGGGCTGAAGTACACCGGGGAGCTGTTTTTT
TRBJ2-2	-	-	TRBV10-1	CASSETFSVGGELFF	TGCGCCAGCAGTGAGACCTTTAGCGTCGGCGGGGAGCTGTTTTTT
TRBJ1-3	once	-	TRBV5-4	CASSLGSGSGNTIYF	TGTGCCAGCAGCTTGGGGTCAGGGTCCGGAAACACCATATATTTT
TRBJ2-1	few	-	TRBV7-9	CASSPRGSYNEQFF	TGTGCCAGCAGCCCGCGGGGCTCCTACAATGAGCAGTTCTTC
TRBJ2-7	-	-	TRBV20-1	CSATSEYEQYF	TGCAGTGCTACGTCGGAGTACGAGCAGTACTTC
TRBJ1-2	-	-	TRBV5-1	CASSLASDSSNYGYTF	TGCGCCAGCAGCTTGGCCTCGGACAGCTCTAACTATGGCTACACCTTC
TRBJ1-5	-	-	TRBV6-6	CASSYGGALSNQPQHF	TGTGCCAGCAGTTACGGAGGGGCTTTAAGCAATCAGCCCCAGCATTTT
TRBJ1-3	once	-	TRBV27	CASTVRGPSSGNTIYF	TGTGCCAGCACCGTCCGAGGGCCAAGCTCTGGAAACACCATATATTTT
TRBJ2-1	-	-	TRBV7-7	CASSLELAAYNEQFF	TGTGCTAGCAGCTTAGAACTAGCTGCCTACAATGAGCAGTTCTTC
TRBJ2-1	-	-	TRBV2	CASSEGQFNEQFF	TGTGCCAGCAGTGAAGGTCAATTCAATGAGCAGTTCTTC
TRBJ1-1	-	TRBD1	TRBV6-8	CASRLGTLRGGARNTEAFF	TGTGCCAGCAGACTGGGGACATTGAGAGGGGGCGCGAGGAACACTGAAGCTTTCTTT
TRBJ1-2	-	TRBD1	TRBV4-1	CASSQGRGTGGSSGYTF	TGCGCCAGCAGCCAAGGCCGGGGGACAGGGGGCTCGTCTGGCTACACCTTC
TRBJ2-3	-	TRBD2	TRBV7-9	CASPIAGVRYTDTQYF	TGTGCCAGTCCAATAGCGGGAGTCCGTTACACAGATACGCAGTATTTT
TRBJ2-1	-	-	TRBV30	CAWIDSSYNEQFF	TGTGCCTGGATCGACAGTTCCTACAATGAGCAGTTCTTC
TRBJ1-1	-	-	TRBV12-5	CASGWDPGLGDTEAFF	TGTGCTAGTGGTTGGGATCCGGGACTCGGGGACACTGAAGCTTTCTTT
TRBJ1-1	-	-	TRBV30	CAWSVLRDEAFF	TGTGCCTGGAGTGTATTGCGCGATGAAGCTTTCTTT
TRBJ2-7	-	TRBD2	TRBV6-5	CASSYSLAGAYEQYF	TGTGCCAGCAGTTACTCCCTAGCGGGGGCCTACGAGCAGTACTTC
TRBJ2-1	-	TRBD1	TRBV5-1	CASSPGQGASYNEQFF	TGCGCCAGCAGCCCAGGACAGGGGGCCTCCTACAATGAGCAGTTCTTC